This T cell receptor beta chain derives from a study of T cells after yellow fever vaccination. Using its own MiXCR run on the 5' RACE reads, TCRdb lists one record per CDR3 protein. Of some 670,000 distinct CDR3 sequences in the sample, roughly an eighth are singletons; the top ten hold under 15%. This CDR3 has 15 residues. After removal of 1 base from V and 2 bases from J, the junction contained 4 bases not matched to a gene. Germline CDR1 MDHEN, CDR2 SYDVKM. J is TRBJ2-7 and V is TRBV28, with 8 positions matching TRBD1. Sequences were derived from PBMCs, sampled on the day of the yellow fever booster vaccination. This sequence was found in a man aged 25 to 45 who received the YFV17D yellow fever vaccine. CDR3 in DNA: TGTGCCAGCAGTTTATTTCGGACAGGGACCTACGAGCAGTACTTC. Protein: CASSLFRTGTYEQYF.